Below, one T cell receptor beta chain is given with its context. Sequenced by immunoSEQ multiplex PCR; TCRdb stores in-frame clones only, minus some. The sample records hundreds of thousands of clones, roughly 90% being singletons. The data derive from a study of shared T cell receptors in the human thymus. CDR3 length equals 17 residues. CDR1 is MRHNA and CDR2 is SNTAGT in the germline V gene. With V trimmed by 0 bases and J by 6 bases, 9 bases remained unmatched. This sample was shared with a second study, whose subject was human thymus T cells.

The chain links TRBV6-4 to TRBJ2-3, with TRBD2 identical over 10 bases. This clonotype was obtained from a boy younger than two with a congenital heart defect. The sample comprised thymocytes. CDR3 sequence: CASSDSKAGGSLDTQYF. CDR3 coding DNA: TGTGCCAGCAGTGACTCTAAAGCGGGAGGGTCCCTTGATACGCAGTATTTT.